Shown below are 19 T cell receptor beta chains from a single sample sequenced in a study of spatial heterogeneity in lung cancer (dated by TCRdb to the late 2010s). Library construction relied on 5' RACE. TCRdb records NextSeq 500 as the sequencer. The raw public reads went through TCRdb reprocessing: fastp at Q25, MiXCR clone calling, in-frame beta chains kept. Each CDR3 protein appears once, grouped with its most common genes and DNA. Across this sample there are 60,000 to 75,000 distinct CDR3 sequences, with approximately 6% seen only once. The ten top clones hold approximately 14% of the sample. The time point label for this specimen denotes: sample taken at primary tumor resection. The sample was PBMCs, taken at surgery. All receptors come from a female donor with early-stage non-small cell lung cancer.

This clonotype occurred many times. V usage is TRBV5-1 and J usage is TRBJ2-1, with TRBD2 as a possible D gene (5 bases). This CDR3 contains 14 residues. The ends were cut back, 4 bases at V and 6 bases at J, with 14 bases in the middle. Germline CDR1 reads SGHRS; CDR2 reads YFSETQ. The CDR3 DNA sequence: TGCGCCAGCAGCCCCCAGAGCGGAGGCAATGAGCAGTTCTTC. Protein sequence: CASSPQSGGNEQFF.

This clonotype was found many times. This rearrangement joins TRBV19 to TRBJ2-1, with unresolved D. CDR3 length: 15 residues. With 7 bases removed from V and 0 bases from J, the gap between germline ends came to 13 bases. In germline, CDR1 is LNHDA, CDR2 SQIVND (reference sequence). The CDR3 is CASTQVALSYNEQFF. CDR3 DNA sequence: TGTGCCAGTACCCAGGTCGCCCTCTCCTACAATGAGCAGTTCTTC.

The V call is TRBV6-2 or TRBV6-3, the J call TRBJ2-5; tentatively, D is TRBD2 (6 bases). The germline gives CDR1 MNHEY, CDR2 SVGEGT. CDR3 size: 13 residues. V was clipped by 7 bases and J by 5 bases, with 14 bases between them. The CDR3 reads CASTRPGVETQYF. CDR3 DNA sequence: TGTGCCAGCACCCGGCCGGGGGTGGAGACCCAGTACTTC.

This clonotype was recorded at least ten times. This chain links TRBV11-2 with TRBJ2-5, with 10 bases lining up with TRBD2. The CDR3 runs 15 residues. The germline V gene encodes CDR1 SGHAT and CDR2 FQNNGV. J was trimmed by 5 bases and V by 5 bases; bases with no gene match: 8. The CDR3 loop reads CASSPLSGGLETQYF. CDR3 bases: TGTGCCAGCAGCCCCCTTAGCGGGGGGCTGGAGACCCAGTACTTC.

J is TRBJ1-2 and V is TRBV12-3 or TRBV12-4; D uncertain. With 6 bases removed from V and 5 bases from J, the gap between germline ends came to 16 bases. This CDR3 comprises 14 residues. The CDR3: CASRASARLYGYTF. As DNA, the CDR3 is TGTGCCAGCAGGGCTTCGGCGCGACTATATGGCTACACCTTC.

This clonotype was found many times. The genes are TRBV3-1 and TRBJ1-3; D perhaps matches TRBD1 (6 bases). This CDR3 has 15 amino acids. The germline gives CDR1 LGHDT, CDR2 YNNKEL (reference sequence). Trimming took 1 base from V and 3 from J, leaving 10 bases between them. As DNA, the CDR3 is TGTGCCAGCAGCCAAGCAGCAGGGGATGGAAACACCATATATTTT. This gives the protein CASSQAAGDGNTIYF.

This clonotype appeared many times. This chain joins TRBV20-1 and TRBJ1-1; D is perhaps TRBD1 (6 bases). The CDR3 runs to 14 residues. V lost 7 bases to trimming and J lost 1 base, with 16 bases between them. Germline CDR1 is DFQATT and CDR2 is SNEGSKA (reference sequence). The DNA for the CDR3 is TGCAGTGTTACAATGACAGGACAGAACACTGAAGCTTTCTTT. This codes for CSVTMTGQNTEAFF.

The chain couples TRBV7-3 to TRBJ2-3, with 9 bases aligning to TRBD2. V was pared by 4 bases and J by 1 base, with 9 bases of the junction left unmatched. This CDR3 comprises 17 residues. The germline CDR1 and CDR2 sequences are SGHTA and FQGTGA. The CDR3 DNA is TGTGCCAGCAGCTCACCAGTGGAGCGGGGGGGCACAGATACGCAGTATTTT. It yields the protein CASSSPVERGGTDTQYF.

This clonotype was observed at least ten times. The chain links TRBV6-1 to TRBJ1-5, with unresolved D. Germline assignment: CDR1 MNHNS and CDR2 SASEGT. The CDR3 extends over 13 amino acids. The germline V and J ends were trimmed by 6 bases and 4 bases, with 10 bases remaining between them. DNA for the CDR3: TGTGCCAGCAGATTCTGGCAGAATCAGCCCCAGCATTTT. It codes for CASRFWQNQPQHF.

The table lists this clonotype with a few counts. The V gene is TRBV5-5, the J gene TRBJ1-1; no clear D gene. CDR3 length: 15 amino acids. Trimming removed 0 bases from V and 1 base from J, with 10 bases in between. CDR1 is SGHKS, CDR2 YYEKEE, per germline (reference sequence). In DNA, the CDR3 is TGTGCCAGCAGCTTGGATAGTTCCTGGAACACTGAAGCTTTCTTT. Its translation: CASSLDSSWNTEAFF.

In DNA form, the CDR3 reads TGTGCCAGCAGCCGGGAGCTTCTAAATGGTTCACCCCTCCACTTT. Translating it yields CASSRELLNGSPLHF. V is TRBV3-1 and J is TRBJ1-6; D is ambiguous. This CDR3 comprises 15 residues. V lost 4 bases, J lost 9 bases, and 16 bases lay in between. CDR1 and CDR2 (germline): LGHDT, YNNKEL (reference sequence).

The sample holds many counts of this clonotype. The chain links TRBV6-1 to TRBJ1-5; D not resolved. The CDR3 is 13 residues long. Per the germline V gene, CDR1 is MNHNS and CDR2 is SASEGT. V lost 11 bases, J lost 0 bases, and 11 bases lay in between. For the CDR3, the DNA is TGTGCCGCCGACATTAATAGCAATCAGCCCCAGCATTTT. This encodes CAADINSNQPQHF.

The chain links TRBV6-5 to TRBJ2-3; no reliable D call. This CDR3 comprises 15 residues. CDR1 MNHEY and CDR2 SVGAGI come from the germline V gene. V was cut by 6 bases and J by 2 bases, with 15 bases left in between. The CDR3 nucleotides read TGTGCCAGCAGACTTGACCTCACCTCCACAGATACGCAGTATTTT. It translates to CASRLDLTSTDTQYF.

CDR3 in amino acids: CASSPDPGAGDTQYF. The CDR3 DNA follows: TGCGCCAGCAGCCCTGATCCGGGGGCGGGGGATACGCAGTATTTT. The chain employs TRBV5-1 and TRBJ2-3; D may correspond to TRBD1 or TRBD2 (6 bases each). CDR3 length equals 15 residues. Trimming cost V 4 bases and J 6 bases, with 18 bases left between them. Germline-derived CDR1 and CDR2 are SGHRS and YFSETQ. The full variable domain, rest sourced from reference TRBV5-1 and TRBJ2-3, is KAGVTQTPRYLIKTRGQQVTLSCSPISGHRSVSWYQQTPGQGLQFLFEYFSETQRNKGNFPGRFSGRQFSNSRSEMNVSTLELGDSALYLCASSPDPGAGDTQYFGPGTRLTVL.

The V and J genes are TRBV14 and TRBJ2-3; D possibly uses TRBD1 or TRBD2 (5 bases each). Trimming cost V 6 bases and J 0 bases, with 10 bases left between them. This CDR3 contains 14 residues. The V gene's germline CDR1 is SGHDN and CDR2 FVKESK. The CDR3 nucleotides are TGTGCCAGCAGACCGGGGCTTAGCACAGATACGCAGTATTTT. Translated: CASRPGLSTDTQYF.

In DNA, the CDR3 is TGTGCCAGCAGCCAAGGAAGGGGGGACAATGAGCAGTTCTTC. Translated: CASSQGRGDNEQFF. The V and J genes are TRBV3-1 and TRBJ2-1, with D possibly being TRBD1 or TRBD2 (6 bases each). The germline V and J ends were trimmed by 1 base and 5 bases, with 9 bases remaining between them. Germline loops: CDR1 LGHDT, CDR2 YNNKEL (reference sequence). CDR3 size: 14 residues.

This clonotype was found many times. The gene calls are TRBV5-1 and TRBJ2-1; 11 bases match TRBD2. Germline CDR1 SGHRS, CDR2 YFSETQ. The V gene end was trimmed by 4 bases and the J gene end by 8 bases; junction bases not matched to a gene: 8. CDR3 length: 15 residues. CDR3 coding DNA: TGCGCCAGCAGCGACCTAGCGGGAGGTGTCGATGAGCAGTTCTTC. Encoded protein: CASSDLAGGVDEQFF.

The chain is built from TRBV13 and TRBJ2-5, with 8 bases matching TRBD2. This CDR3 spans 13 amino acids. Germline loops: CDR1 PRHDT, CDR2 FYEKMQ (reference sequence). Trimming took 8 bases from V and 4 from J; bases not matched to a gene: 6. This chain's CDR3 is CASRRGGIETQYF. The DNA of the CDR3 is TGTGCCAGCCGACGGGGGGGCATAGAGACCCAGTACTTC.

The rearrangement links TRBV14 to TRBJ1-6; 7 bases fit TRBD1. Per germline, CDR1 SGHDN and CDR2 FVKESK. V gave up 4 bases and J gave up 8 bases; unmatched junction bases: 2. This CDR3 spans 13 amino acids. In DNA, the CDR3 is TGTGCCAGCAGCCTACAGGGGCATTCACCCCTCCACTTT. As protein: CASSLQGHSPLHF.